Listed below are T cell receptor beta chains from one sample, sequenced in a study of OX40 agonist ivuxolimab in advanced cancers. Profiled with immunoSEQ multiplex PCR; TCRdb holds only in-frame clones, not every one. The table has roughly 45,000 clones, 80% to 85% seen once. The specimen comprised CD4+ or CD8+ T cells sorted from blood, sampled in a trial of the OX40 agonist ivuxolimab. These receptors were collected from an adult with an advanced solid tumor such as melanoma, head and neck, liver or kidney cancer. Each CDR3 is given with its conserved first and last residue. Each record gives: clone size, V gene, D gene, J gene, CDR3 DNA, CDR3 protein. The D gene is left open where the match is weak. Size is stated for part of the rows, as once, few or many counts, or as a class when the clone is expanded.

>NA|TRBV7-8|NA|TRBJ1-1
TGTGCCAGCAGCTGGGCGGGGAACACTGAAGCTTTCTTT
CASSWAGNTEAFF
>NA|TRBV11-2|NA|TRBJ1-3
TGTGCCAGCAGCTTAGTGGGAGGGCCCCGTTCAGGAAACACCATATATTTT
CASSLVGGPRSGNTIYF
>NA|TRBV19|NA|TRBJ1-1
TGTGCCAGTAGTATTCTCGCGATGAACACTGAAGCTTTCTTT
CASSILAMNTEAFF
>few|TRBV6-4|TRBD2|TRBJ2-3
TGTGCCAGCAGTGGGGGGCTAGCGGGACGCACCTACACAGATACGCAGTATTTT
CASSGGLAGRTYTDTQYF
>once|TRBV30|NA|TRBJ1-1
TGTGCCTGGAGTGTACCCGGGACGGTAGAAGCTTTCTTT
CAWSVPGTVEAFF
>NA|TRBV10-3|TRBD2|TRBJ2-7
TGTGCCATCAGTGAAACTAGCGGGATGGGCTACGAGCAGTACTTC
CAISETSGMGYEQYF
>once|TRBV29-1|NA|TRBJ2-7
TGCAGCGCCCGAGAGGGGGGCAACAACGAGCAGTACTTC
CSAREGGNNEQYF
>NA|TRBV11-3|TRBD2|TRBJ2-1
TGTGCCAGCAGCCCCCCCAAGAGAGTAGCGGGAGAGACAGATGAGCAGTTCTTC
CASSPPKRVAGETDEQFF
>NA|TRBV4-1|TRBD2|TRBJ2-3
TGCGCCAGCAGCCAAGATCCACCTAGCGGGAGTGCTCCAGATACGCAGTATTTT
CASSQDPPSGSAPDTQYF
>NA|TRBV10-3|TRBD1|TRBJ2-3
TGTGCCATCAGTGAGCAGGACAGGGGGCGTTCAGATACGCAGTATTTT
CAISEQDRGRSDTQYF
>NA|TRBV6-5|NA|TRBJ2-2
TGTGCCAGCAGTTACTCGCCTAGCGGGGAGCTGTTTTTT
CASSYSPSGELFF
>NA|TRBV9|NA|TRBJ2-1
TGTGCCAGCAATGTAGGAGGTAGCTCCTACAATGAGCAGTTCTTC
CASNVGGSSYNEQFF
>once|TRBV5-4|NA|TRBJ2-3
TGTGCCAGCAGCTTGGAAAGGGGGTCAGTGCCCGAATCAGATACGCAGTATTTT
CASSLERGSVPESDTQYF
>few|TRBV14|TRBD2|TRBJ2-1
TGTGCCAGCAGCCCTTCGACTAGCGGGAGGCCTTGGAATGAGCAGTTCTTC
CASSPSTSGRPWNEQFF
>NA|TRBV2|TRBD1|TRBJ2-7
TGTGCCAGCGGGGGATTAGGGACAGCCTCCTACGAGCAGTACTTC
CASGGLGTASYEQYF
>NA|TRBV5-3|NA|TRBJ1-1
TGTGCCAGCAGCAGGACAGTCAACACTGAAGCTTTCTTT
CASSRTVNTEAFF
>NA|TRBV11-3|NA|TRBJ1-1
TGTGCCAGCAGCGGGTTGGGCACTGAAGCTTTCTTT
CASSGLGTEAFF
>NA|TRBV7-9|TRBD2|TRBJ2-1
TGTGCCAGCAGCCCGAATTGGATAGCGGGTGACAATGAGCAGTTCTTC
CASSPNWIAGDNEQFF
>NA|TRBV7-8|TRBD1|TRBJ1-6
TGTGCCAGCAGCTTTTCGGGACAGTATAATTCACCCCTCCACTTT
CASSFSGQYNSPLHF
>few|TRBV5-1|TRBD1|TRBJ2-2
TGCGCCAGCAACCTCCAGGTCTCGGAGACAGGGTATACCGGGGAGCTGTTTTTT
CASNLQVSETGYTGELFF
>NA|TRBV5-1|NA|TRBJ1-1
TGCGCCAGCAGCTTGGCCCAGAGTCACACTGAAGCTTTCTTT
CASSLAQSHTEAFF
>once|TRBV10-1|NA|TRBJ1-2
TGCGCCAGCAGCGCTGTCCCCTACTATGGCTACACCTTC
CASSAVPYYGYTF
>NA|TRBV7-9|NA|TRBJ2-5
TGTGCCAGCAGCCTAGGGGCCGAGGGACAAGAGACCCAGTACTTC
CASSLGAEGQETQYF
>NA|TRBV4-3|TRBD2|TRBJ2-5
TGCGCCAGCAGCCAAGACGGGGTAGCGGGTTTCCAAGAGACCCAGTACTTC
CASSQDGVAGFQETQYF
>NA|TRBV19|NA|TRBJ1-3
TGTGCCAGTAGTATGTGGCAGGCTGGAAACACCATATATTTT
CASSMWQAGNTIYF
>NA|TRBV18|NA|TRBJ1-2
TGTGCCAGCTCACCAGGAACTAACTATGGCTACACCTTC
CASSPGTNYGYTF
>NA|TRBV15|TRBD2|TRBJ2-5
TGTGCCACCAGCAGAAATGGAGTACTAGCGGGAGATGAGACCCAGTACTTC
CATSRNGVLAGDETQYF
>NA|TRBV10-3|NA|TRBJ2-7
TGTGCCATCCAGGGTAACTACGAGCAGTACTTC
CAIQGNYEQYF
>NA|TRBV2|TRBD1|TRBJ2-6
TGTGCCAGCAGTGGGGACAGGGAGGGATTCTCTGGGGCCAACGTCCTGACTTTC
CASSGDREGFSGANVLTF
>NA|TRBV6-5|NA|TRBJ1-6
TGTGCCAGCAGATTCCGGGCCCATAATTCACCCCTCCACTTT
CASRFRAHNSPLHF
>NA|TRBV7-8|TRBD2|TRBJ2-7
TGTGCCAGCAGCCAGGGACTAGGAACCTACGAGCAGTACTTC
CASSQGLGTYEQYF
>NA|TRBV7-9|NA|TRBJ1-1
TGTGCCAGCAGCTGGTCAGGGCTCAACACTGAAGCTTTCTTT
CASSWSGLNTEAFF
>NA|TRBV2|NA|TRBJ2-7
TGTGCCAGCAGTGGTCTAGGTGGCAGATCCTACGAGCAGTACTTC
CASSGLGGRSYEQYF
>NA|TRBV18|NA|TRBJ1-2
TGTGCCAGCTCACCGACGGGGGATGGCTACACCTTC
CASSPTGDGYTF
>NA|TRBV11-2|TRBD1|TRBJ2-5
TGTGCCAGCAGCCATTGGGACAGCCAAGAGACCCAGTACTTC
CASSHWDSQETQYF
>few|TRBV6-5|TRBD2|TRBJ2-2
TGTGCCAGCAGTTACTCGAGACTAGCGGGGACCGGGGAGCTGTTTTTT
CASSYSRLAGTGELFF
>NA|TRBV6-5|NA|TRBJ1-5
TGTGCCAGCAGTTCCCTGGTGAGCAATCAGCCCCAGCATTTT
CASSSLVSNQPQHF
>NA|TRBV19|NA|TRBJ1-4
TGTGCCAGTAGTATTAGTCGACAGCGTGAAAAACTGTTTTTT
CASSISRQREKLFF
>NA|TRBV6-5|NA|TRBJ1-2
TGTGCCAGCAGTTATGTGGGGCAGGGGGGCTACACCTTC
CASSYVGQGGYTF
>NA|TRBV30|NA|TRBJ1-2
TGTGCCTGGAGCACAGGGAATGGCTACACCTTC
CAWSTGNGYTF
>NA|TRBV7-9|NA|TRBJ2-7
TGTGCCAGCAGGGCAGACAGCAAAAGCACCTACGAGCAGTACTTC
CASRADSKSTYEQYF
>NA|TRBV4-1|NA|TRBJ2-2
TGCGCCAGCAGCGAGAGGGGAGGCGGGGAGCTGTTTTTT
CASSERGGGELFF
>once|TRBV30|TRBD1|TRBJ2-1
TGTGCCTGGGGGACAGACTACAATGAGCAGTTCTTC
CAWGTDYNEQFF
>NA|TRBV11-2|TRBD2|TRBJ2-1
TGTGCCAGCAGCTCTACTAGCGTCTCCTACAATGAGCAGTTCTTC
CASSSTSVSYNEQFF
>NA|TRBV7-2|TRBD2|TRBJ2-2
TGTGCCAGCAGCAGACGGGAGGGCCTTTACACCGGGGAGCTGTTTTTT
CASSRREGLYTGELFF
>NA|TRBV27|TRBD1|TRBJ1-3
TGTGCCAGCAGCCAGACCGGGACAGGTGGAAACACCATATATTTT
CASSQTGTGGNTIYF
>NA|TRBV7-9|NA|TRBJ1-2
TGTGCCAGCAGCTTTCCACTTGGCTACACCTTC
CASSFPLGYTF
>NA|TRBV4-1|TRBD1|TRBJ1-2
TGCGCCAGCAGCCACCGACAGGGAACTGGTGGCTACACCTTC
CASSHRQGTGGYTF
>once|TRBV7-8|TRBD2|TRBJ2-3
TGTGCCAGCAGCTTTATAGGAATAGCGGGAGACTCAGATACGCAGTATTTT
CASSFIGIAGDSDTQYF
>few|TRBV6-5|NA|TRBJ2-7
TGTGCCAGCTCTAGTGGTGACGAGCAGTACTTC
CASSSGDEQYF
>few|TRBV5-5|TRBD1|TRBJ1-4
TGTGCCAGCAGCTTGCGACAGGGCGATGAAAAACTGTTTTTT
CASSLRQGDEKLFF
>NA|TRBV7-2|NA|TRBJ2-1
TGTGCCAGCAGCAAGGGGCCGCCAGCGGCGCAGAATGAGCAGTTCTTC
CASSKGPPAAQNEQFF
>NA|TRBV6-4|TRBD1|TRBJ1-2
TGTGCCAGCACCGGGACAGATTTTAACTATGGCTACACCTTC
CASTGTDFNYGYTF
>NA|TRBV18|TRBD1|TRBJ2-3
TGTGCCAGTGGGACAGGGTTGACAGATACGCAGTATTTT
CASGTGLTDTQYF
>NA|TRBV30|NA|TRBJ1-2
TGTGCCTGGAGTGTTAAAGGTCAGGAGCGTGGCTACACCTTC
CAWSVKGQERGYTF
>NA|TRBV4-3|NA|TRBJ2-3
TGCGCCAGCAGCCAAGGGCCTACGGGGGATACGCAGTATTTT
CASSQGPTGDTQYF
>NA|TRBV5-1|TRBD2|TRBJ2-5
TGCGCCAGCAGCTTGGGACTAGCGGGAGGGCCCGAGGAGACCCAGTACTTC
CASSLGLAGGPEETQYF